This entry lists 12 T cell receptor beta chains sequenced from one sample in a study of PD-1 blockade in mismatch repair-deficient tumors. Measured with immunoSEQ multiplex PCR; TCRdb has only the in-frame clones, and not every one. The table has 75,000 to 85,000 clones, roughly 80% seen once. Sequencing used peripheral blood, obtained 12 weeks after starting pembrolizumab. Receptor source: an adult with mismatch repair-deficient cancer.

V is TRBV10-3 and J is TRBJ2-6; D not certain. CDR1 and CDR2 (germline): ENHRY, SYGVKD. V lost 7 bases and J lost 0, with 16 bases in between. This CDR3 is built from 17 residues. The CDR3 DNA reads TGTGCCATCAATGGTGGGTCCCTAGTCTCTGGGGCCAACGTCCTGACTTTC. Amino acid sequence: CAINGGSLVSGANVLTF.

This clone was seen only once. The gene calls are TRBV19 and TRBJ1-1; 7 nucleotides agree with TRBD1. This CDR3 has 13 residues. The J segment lost 4 bases and the V segment lost 6 bases, leaving 5 bases of the junction unmatched. Looked up from germline, CDR1 is LNHDA and CDR2 is SQIVND (reference sequence). Here the CDR3 reads CASRARQGTEAFF. The CDR3 DNA is TGTGCCAGTAGGGCAAGACAGGGCACTGAAGCTTTCTTT.

V usage is TRBV10-3 and J usage is TRBJ1-3; tentatively, D is TRBD1 (5 bases). This CDR3 contains 17 residues. Germline lookup yields CDR1 ENHRY and CDR2 SYGVKD. The V gene lost 5 bases and the J gene lost 7 bases, with 24 bases spanning the gap. CDR3 amino acids: CAISPSPDSRFGNTIYF. The DNA of the CDR3 is TGTGCCATCAGTCCAAGCCCCGACAGCCGCTTTGGCAACACCATATATTTT.

V usage is TRBV28 and J usage is TRBJ1-1; D remains ambiguous. This CDR3 region has 12 residues. Trimming took 5 bases from V and 11 from J, leaving 15 bases between them. Per germline, CDR1 MDHEN and CDR2 SYDVKM. CDR3 DNA sequence: TGTGCCAGCAGTACAAGGCGGTTAAAGGCTTTCTTT. Translated, it gives CASSTRRLKAFF.

The chain recombines TRBV5-1 with TRBJ2-3, with 7 bases fitting TRBD2. Germline CDR1 SGHRS, CDR2 YFSETQ. The CDR3 spans 16 residues. V lost 0 bases and J lost 2; bases outside the gene matches: 6. CDR3 nucleotide sequence: TGCGCCAGCAGCTTGGATGGGACTACCTCCACAGATACGCAGTATTTT. As protein: CASSLDGTTSTDTQYF.

CDR3 sequence reads: CASRGKTGNTIYF. The CDR3 DNA follows: TGTGCCAGCAGGGGGAAGACTGGAAACACCATATATTTT. This chain uses TRBV5-6 with TRBJ1-3; the D is unclear. The CDR3 covers 13 residues. V gave up 5 bases and J gave up 2 bases, with 8 bases separating them. CDR1 and CDR2 from the germline V gene are SGHDT and YYEEEE.

V is TRBV5-4 and J is TRBJ2-6; D uncertain. This CDR3 contains 17 residues. Germline V CDR1 and CDR2: SGHNT, YYREEE (reference sequence). V lost 6 bases and J lost 0, with 16 bases in between. DNA for the CDR3: TGTGCCAGCACCCCGGGCAGTCTGAGCTCTGGGGCCAACGTCCTGACTTTC. It yields the protein CASTPGSLSSGANVLTF.

The DNA of the CDR3 is TGTGCCAGCAGCTTTTCGGGTCGTACATGGGAGCTGTTTTTT. This codes for CASSFSGRTWELFF. The chain uses TRBV7-9 and TRBJ2-2; no clear D. Trimming pared 3 bases from V and 9 bases from J, leaving 14 bases between. The length of the CDR3 is 14 residues. Looked up from germline, CDR1 is SEHNR and CDR2 is FQNEAQ (reference sequence).

The gene calls are TRBV30 and TRBJ2-2; D remains unclear. The V and J ends lost 0 bases and 4 bases respectively, with 18 bases between them. The CDR3 loop spans 17 amino acids. Germline CDR1 reads GTSNPN; CDR2 reads SVGIG (reference sequence). The CDR3 nucleotides are TGTGCCTGGAGTGTACATCGGACCTTCCGCGGCACCGGGGAGCTGTTTTTT. Its protein is CAWSVHRTFRGTGELFF.

The CDR3 protein is CATSSPRENTGELFF. The DNA for the CDR3 is TGTGCCACCAGCAGCCCCAGGGAGAACACCGGGGAGCTGTTTTTT. This chain connects TRBV15 to TRBJ2-2; weak D call: TRBD1 (5 bases). Germline CDR1 and CDR2: LNHNV and YYDKDF (reference sequence). Trimming left V 3 bases short and J 1 base short, with 9 bases between. The CDR3 contains 15 residues.

The chain recombines TRBV5-4 with TRBJ1-2; D not resolved. This CDR3 is built from 16 residues. Trimming stripped 0 bases from V and 6 bases from J, with 18 bases between. Germline CDR1 reads SGHNT; CDR2 reads YYREEE (reference sequence). The CDR3 protein is CASSLASLKTLHGYTF. The CDR3, as DNA: TGTGCCAGCAGCTTGGCCTCTTTAAAGACCCTTCATGGCTACACCTTC.

The chain has TRBV25-1 and TRBJ2-1; 7 positions match TRBD2. This CDR3 region has 14 residues. The germline V gene encodes CDR1 MGHDK and CDR2 SYGVNS. J was trimmed by 9 bases and V by 4 bases; bases with no gene match: 9. Here the CDR3 reads CASSVSAGTSEQFF. The CDR3 coding sequence is TGTGCCAGCAGTGTATCAGCGGGAACAAGTGAGCAGTTCTTC.